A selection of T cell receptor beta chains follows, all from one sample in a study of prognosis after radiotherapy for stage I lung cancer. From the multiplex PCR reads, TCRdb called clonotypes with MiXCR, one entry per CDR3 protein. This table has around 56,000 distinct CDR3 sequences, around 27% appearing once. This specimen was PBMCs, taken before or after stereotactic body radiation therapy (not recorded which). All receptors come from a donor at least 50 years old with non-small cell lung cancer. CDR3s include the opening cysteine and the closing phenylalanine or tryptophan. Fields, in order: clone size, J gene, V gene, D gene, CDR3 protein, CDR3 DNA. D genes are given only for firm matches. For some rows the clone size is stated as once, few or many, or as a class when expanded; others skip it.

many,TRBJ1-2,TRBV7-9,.,CASSHPIQGSMGYTF,TGTGCCAGCAGCCACCCGATACAGGGATCCATGGGCTACACCTTC
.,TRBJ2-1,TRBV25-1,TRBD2,CASSVNSGGSYNEQFF,TGTGCCAGCAGTGTAAATAGCGGGGGTTCCTACAATGAGCAATTCTTC
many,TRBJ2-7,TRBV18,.,CASSLSPYEQYF,TGTGCCAGCTCACTCAGTCCCTACGAGCAGTACTTC
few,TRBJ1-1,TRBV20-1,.,CSARDLAGRSEAFF,TGCAGTGCTAGAGATCTGGCAGGGCGGTCTGAAGCTTTCTTT
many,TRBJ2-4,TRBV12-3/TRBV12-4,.,CASSHGLRVLNF,TGTGCCAGCAGCCACGGACTGAGAGTTCTAAACTTC
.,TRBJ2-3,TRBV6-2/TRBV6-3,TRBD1,CASSDLGQGIDTKYF,TGTGCCAGCAGTGATCTGGGACAGGGTATAGATACGAAGTATTTT
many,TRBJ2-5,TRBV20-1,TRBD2,CSARDPGGVHQETQYF,TGCAGTGCTAGAGATCCGGGAGGGGTACACCAAGAGACCCAGTACTTC
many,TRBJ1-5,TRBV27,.,CASSGPGSGNQPQHF,TGTGCCAGCAGCGGCCCAGGGTCGGGCAATCAGCCCCAGCATTTT
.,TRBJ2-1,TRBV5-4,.,CASSLGGGKREQFF,TGTGCCAGCAGCTTGGGGGGCGGGAAGCGTGAGCAGTTCTTC
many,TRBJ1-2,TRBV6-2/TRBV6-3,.,CASNEASYGYTF,TGTGCCAGCAACGAGGCCTCCTATGGCTACACCTTC
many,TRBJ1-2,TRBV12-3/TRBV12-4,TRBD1,CASRRTGVFYGYTF,TGTGCCAGCAGGAGGACAGGGGTGTTCTATGGCTACACCTTC
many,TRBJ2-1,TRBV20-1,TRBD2,CSARGGLAGRNEQFF,TGCAGTGCTAGAGGAGGACTAGCGGGGCGTAATGAGCAGTTCTTC
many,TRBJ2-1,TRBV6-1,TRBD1,CASSPGTVSKKQFF,TGTGCCAGCAGCCCCGGGACAGTAAGCAAAAAGCAGTTCTTC
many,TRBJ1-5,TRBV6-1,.,CASSERKQPQHF,TGTGCCAGCAGTGAAAGGAAGCAGCCCCAGCATTTT
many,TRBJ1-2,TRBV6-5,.,CASSYRFRAGVAYGYTF,TGTGCCAGCAGTTATAGGTTCAGGGCTGGAGTGGCCTATGGCTACACCTTC
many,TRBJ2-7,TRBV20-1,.,CSASSRGRGYEQYF,TGCAGTGCTAGCAGTCGTGGGAGAGGATACGAGCAGTACTTC
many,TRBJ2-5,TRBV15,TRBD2,CATSRQRLARLETQYF,TGTGCCACCAGCAGGCAACGACTAGCGAGGTTGGAGACCCAGTACTTC
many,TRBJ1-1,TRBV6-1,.,CASTPQEGSTEAFF,TGTGCCAGCACCCCACAGGAGGGAAGTACTGAAGCTTTCTTT
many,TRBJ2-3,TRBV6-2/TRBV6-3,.,CASSSPDTQYF,TGTGCCAGCAGTAGCCCAGATACGCAGTATTTT
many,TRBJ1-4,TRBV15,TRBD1,CATSTMGQGVRTNEKLFF,TGTGCCACCAGCACGATGGGACAGGGGGTTCGAACTAATGAAAAACTGTTTTTT
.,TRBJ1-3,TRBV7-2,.,CASSRHVGTFNTIYF,TGTGCCAGCAGTCGACATGTTGGGACATTTAACACCATATATTTT
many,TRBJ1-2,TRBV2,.,CASRHASVDGYTF,TGTGCCAGCAGGCACGCGTCCGTTGATGGCTACACCTTC
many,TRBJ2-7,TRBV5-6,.,CASSGHYEQYF,TGTGCCAGCAGCGGACACTACGAGCAGTACTTC
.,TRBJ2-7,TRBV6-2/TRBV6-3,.,CASSTTVKLFHEKYF,TGTGCCAGCTCCACGACTGTCAAACTATTCCACGAGAAGTACTTC
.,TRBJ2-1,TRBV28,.,CASSLTWVTDEQFF,TGTGCCAGCAGTCTCACCTGGGTGACAGATGAGCAGTTCTTC
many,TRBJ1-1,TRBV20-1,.,CSARKDTGGEAFF,TGCAGTGCTAGAAAGGACACCGGGGGTGAAGCTTTCTTT
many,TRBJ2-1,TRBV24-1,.,CATSDFRGKGKYNEQFF,TGTGCCACCAGTGATTTCCGGGGAAAAGGTAAATACAATGAGCAGTTCTTC
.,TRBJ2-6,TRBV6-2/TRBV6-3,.,CASRNPPRGRVSAGANVLTF,TGTGCCAGCAGGAACCCACCCCGAGGCAGGGTGTCTGCTGGGGCCAACGTCCTGACTTTC
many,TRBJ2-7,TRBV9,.,CASSVGKASYEQYF,TGTGCCAGCAGCGTAGGTAAAGCCTCCTACGAGCAGTACTTC
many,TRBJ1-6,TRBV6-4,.,CASSPVESSYNSPLHF,TGTGCCAGCAGCCCCGTAGAAAGCTCCTATAATTCACCCCTCCACTTT
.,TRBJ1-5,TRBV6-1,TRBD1,CASTSYGTGRIIGSQPQHF,TGTGCCAGCACCTCGTATGGGACAGGACGAATTATTGGCAGTCAGCCCCAGCATTTT
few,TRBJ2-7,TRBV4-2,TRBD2,CASSQTASGTPYEQYF,TGTGCCAGCAGCCAAACGGCTAGCGGGACTCCCTACGAGCAGTACTTC
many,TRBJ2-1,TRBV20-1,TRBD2,CSARPPRGGGHEQFF,TGCAGTGCTAGACCCCCTCGCGGGGGAGGGCATGAGCAGTTCTTC
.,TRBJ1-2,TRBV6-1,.,CASSNTEAPRRGYTF,TGTGCCAGCAGTAACACCGAGGCCCCCCGGCGGGGATACACCTTC
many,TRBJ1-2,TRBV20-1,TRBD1,CSARIAGGAVNGYTF,TGCAGTGCTAGGATTGCAGGGGGCGCAGTCAATGGCTACACCTTC
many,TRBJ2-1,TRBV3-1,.,CASSQEGTLGNEQFF,TGTGCCAGCAGCCAAGAGGGGACCCTAGGGAATGAGCAGTTCTTC
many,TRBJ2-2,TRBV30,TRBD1,CAWSVGGSGELFF,TGTGCCTGGAGTGTAGGGGGCTCCGGGGAGCTGTTTTTT
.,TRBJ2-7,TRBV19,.,CASSPREGTYEKYF,TGTGCCAGTAGTCCCCGGGAAGGGACCTACGAGAAGTACTTC
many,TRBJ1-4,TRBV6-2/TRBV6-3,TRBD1,CASSWGTGYEKLFF,TGTGCCAGCAGTTGGGGGACAGGGTACGAAAAACTGTTTTTT
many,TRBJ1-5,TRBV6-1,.,CASKPNSNQPQHF,TGTGCCAGCAAACCTAATAGCAATCAGCCCCAGCATTTT
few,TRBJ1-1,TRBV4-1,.,CASSQEGDYQGTEAFF,TGCGCCAGCAGCCAAGAAGGGGATTATCAGGGCACTGAAGCTTTCTTT
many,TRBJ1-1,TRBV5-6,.,CASSLDARSNTEAFF,TGTGCCAGCAGCTTGGACGCGCGGAGTAACACTGAAGCTTTCTTT